This TCR beta chain was recorded in a study of T cell responses to AZD1222 COVID-19 vaccine. Measured with immunoSEQ multiplex PCR; TCRdb has only the in-frame clones, and not every one. Counted here are nearly 110,000 clones, about 90% occurring once; the ten biggest clones make up roughly 6.2%. The sequencing used peripheral blood, collected 28 days after the second AZD1222 dose. This sequence was found in an adult who received the AZD1222 COVID-19 vaccine.

The CDR3 DNA sequence: TGCGCCAGCAGCTCGGACAGGGGGCACAATGAGCAGTTCTTC. It translates to CASSSDRGHNEQFF. This chain uses TRBV5-1 with TRBJ2-1; 11 nucleotides agree with TRBD1. With 3 bases clipped from V and 5 bases from J, the junction kept 1 base outside the gene matches. Germline CDR1 is SGHRS and CDR2 is YFSETQ. There are 14 residues in the CDR3.